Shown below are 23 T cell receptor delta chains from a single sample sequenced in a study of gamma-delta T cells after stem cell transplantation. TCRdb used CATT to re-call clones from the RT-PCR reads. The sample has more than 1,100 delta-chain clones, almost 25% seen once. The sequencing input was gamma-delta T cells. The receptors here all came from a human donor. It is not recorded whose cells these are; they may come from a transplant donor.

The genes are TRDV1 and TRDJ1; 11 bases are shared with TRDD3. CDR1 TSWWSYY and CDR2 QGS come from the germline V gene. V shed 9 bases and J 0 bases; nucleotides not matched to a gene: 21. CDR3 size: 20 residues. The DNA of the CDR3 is TGTGCTCTATGGGCGCATTTTCTGGGGGATACCGGAGGGTACACCGATAAACTCATCTTT. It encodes CALWAHFLGDTGGYTDKLIF.

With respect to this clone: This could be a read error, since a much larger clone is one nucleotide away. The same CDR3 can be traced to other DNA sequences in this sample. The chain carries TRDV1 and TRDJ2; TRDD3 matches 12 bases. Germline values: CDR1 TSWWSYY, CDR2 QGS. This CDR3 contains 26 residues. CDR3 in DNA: TGTGCTCTCGGGGAATTGGGTCCTTCCTACGACAACGTACTGGGGGATACTTTCTCTTTGACAGCACAACTCTTCTTT. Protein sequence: CALGELGPSYDNVLGDTFSLTAQLFF.

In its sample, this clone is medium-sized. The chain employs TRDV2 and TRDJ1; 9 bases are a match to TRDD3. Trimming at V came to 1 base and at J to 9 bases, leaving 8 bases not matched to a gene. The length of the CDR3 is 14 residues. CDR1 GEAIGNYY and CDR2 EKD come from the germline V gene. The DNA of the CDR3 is TGTGCCTGTGACACGGTAGGGGATACGTTAGAACTCATCTTT. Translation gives CACDTVGDTLELIF.

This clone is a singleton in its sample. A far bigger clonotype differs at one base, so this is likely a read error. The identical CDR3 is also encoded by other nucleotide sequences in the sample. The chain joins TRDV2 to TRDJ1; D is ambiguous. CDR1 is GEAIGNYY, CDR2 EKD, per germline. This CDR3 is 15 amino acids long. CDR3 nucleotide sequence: TGTGCCTGTGACACCCTGCAAAGGGACACCGATAAGCTCATCTTT. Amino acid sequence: CACDTLQRDTDKLIF.

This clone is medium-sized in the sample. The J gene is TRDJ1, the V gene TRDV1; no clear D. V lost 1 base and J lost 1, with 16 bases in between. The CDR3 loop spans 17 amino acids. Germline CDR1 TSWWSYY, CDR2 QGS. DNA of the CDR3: TGTGCTCTTGGGGAACGGAGCGCTTTCCCTCGCACCGATAAACTCATCTTT. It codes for CALGERSAFPRTDKLIF.

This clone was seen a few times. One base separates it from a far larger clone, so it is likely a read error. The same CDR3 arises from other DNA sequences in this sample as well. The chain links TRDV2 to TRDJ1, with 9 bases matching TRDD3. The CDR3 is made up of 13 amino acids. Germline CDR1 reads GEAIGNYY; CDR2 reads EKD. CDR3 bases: TGCGCCTGTGACCTACTGGGGGACGATAAACTCATCTTT. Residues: CACDLLGDDKLIF.

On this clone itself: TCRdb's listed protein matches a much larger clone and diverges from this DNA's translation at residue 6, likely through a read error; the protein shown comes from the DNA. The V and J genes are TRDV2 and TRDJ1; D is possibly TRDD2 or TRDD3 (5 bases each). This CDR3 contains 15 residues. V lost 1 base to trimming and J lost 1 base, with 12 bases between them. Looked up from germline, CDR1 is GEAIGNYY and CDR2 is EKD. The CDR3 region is CACDTRGFLTDKLIF. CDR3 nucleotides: TGTGCCTGTGACACGCGGGGGTTCCTCACCGATAAACTCATCTTT.

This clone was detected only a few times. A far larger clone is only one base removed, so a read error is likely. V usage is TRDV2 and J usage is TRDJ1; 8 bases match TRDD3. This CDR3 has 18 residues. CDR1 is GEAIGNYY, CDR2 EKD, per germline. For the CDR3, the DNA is TGTGCCTGTGGCACCGTCCTGAGGGATACGCAGAGCACCGATAAACTCATCTTT. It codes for CACGTVLRDTQSTDKLIF.

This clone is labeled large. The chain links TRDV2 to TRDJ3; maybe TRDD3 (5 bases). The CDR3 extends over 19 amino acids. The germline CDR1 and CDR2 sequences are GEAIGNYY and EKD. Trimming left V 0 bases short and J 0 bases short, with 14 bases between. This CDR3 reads CACDTAGSLSSWDTRQMFF. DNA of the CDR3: TGTGCCTGTGACACCGCTGGGTCACTGAGCTCCTGGGACACCCGACAGATGTTTTTC.

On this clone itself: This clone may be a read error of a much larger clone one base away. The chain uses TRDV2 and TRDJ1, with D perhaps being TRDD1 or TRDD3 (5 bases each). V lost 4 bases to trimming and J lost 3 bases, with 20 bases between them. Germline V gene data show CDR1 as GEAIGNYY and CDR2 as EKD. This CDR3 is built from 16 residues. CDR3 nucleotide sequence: TGTGCCTGTGAGGAAATTACGGTTGGGGAAGCCGATAAACTCATCTTT. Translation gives CACEEITVGEADKLIF.

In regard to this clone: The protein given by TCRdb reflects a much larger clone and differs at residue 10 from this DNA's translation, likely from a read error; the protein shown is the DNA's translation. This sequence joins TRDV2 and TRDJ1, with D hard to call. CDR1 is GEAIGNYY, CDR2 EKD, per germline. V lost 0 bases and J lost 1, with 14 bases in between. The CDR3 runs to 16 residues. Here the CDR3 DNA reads TGTGCCTGTGACACCGTAGAGATGAGGGGCACCGATAAACTCATCTTT. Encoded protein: CACDTVEMRGTDKLIF.

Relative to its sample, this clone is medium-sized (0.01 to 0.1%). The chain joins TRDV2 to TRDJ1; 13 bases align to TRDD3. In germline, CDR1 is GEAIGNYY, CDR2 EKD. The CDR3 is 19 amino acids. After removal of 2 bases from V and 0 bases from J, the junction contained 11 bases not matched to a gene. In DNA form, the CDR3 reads TGTGCCTGTGACAGCGTACTGGGGGATACGCCCAGGTACACCGATAAACTCATCTTT. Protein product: CACDSVLGDTPRYTDKLIF.

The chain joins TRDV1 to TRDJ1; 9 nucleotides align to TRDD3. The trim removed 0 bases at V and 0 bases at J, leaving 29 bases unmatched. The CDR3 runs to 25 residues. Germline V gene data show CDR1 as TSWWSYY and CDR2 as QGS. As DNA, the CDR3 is TGTGCTCTTGGGGAACTACAAGGTCCTACCTACTGGGGGAGAAGGGAAACCCCGTACACCGATAAACTCATCTTT. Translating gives CALGELQGPTYWGRRETPYTDKLIF.

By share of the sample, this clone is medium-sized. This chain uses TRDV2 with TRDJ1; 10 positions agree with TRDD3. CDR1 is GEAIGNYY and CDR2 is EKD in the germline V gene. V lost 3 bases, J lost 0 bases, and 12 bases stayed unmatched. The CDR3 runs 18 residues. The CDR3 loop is CACDALLGDTGDTDKLIF. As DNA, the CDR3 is TGTGCCTGTGACGCCCTTTTGGGGGATACTGGGGACACCGATAAACTCATCTTT.

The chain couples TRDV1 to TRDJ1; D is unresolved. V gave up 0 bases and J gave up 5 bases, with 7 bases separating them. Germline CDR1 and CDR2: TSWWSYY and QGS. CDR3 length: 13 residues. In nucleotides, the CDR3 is TGTGCTCTTGGGGAACTGCCTATTGATAAACTCATCTTT. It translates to CALGELPIDKLIF.

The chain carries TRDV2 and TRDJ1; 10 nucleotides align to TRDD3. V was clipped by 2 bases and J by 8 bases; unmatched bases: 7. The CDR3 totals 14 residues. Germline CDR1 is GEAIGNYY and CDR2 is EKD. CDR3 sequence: CACDKVGDTGKLIF. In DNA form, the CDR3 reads TGTGCCTGTGACAAGGTGGGGGATACAGGCAAACTCATCTTT.

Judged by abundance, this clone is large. CDR3 sequence reads: CACDPVVGDTLDSWDTRQMFF. The DNA of the CDR3 is TGTGCCTGTGACCCCGTGGTGGGGGATACGCTTGACTCCTGGGACACCCGACAGATGTTTTTC. The V gene is TRDV2, the J gene TRDJ3; 11 bases agree with TRDD3. CDR3 size: 21 residues. Per germline, CDR1 GEAIGNYY and CDR2 EKD. Trimming at V came to 3 bases and at J to 0 bases, leaving 12 bases not matched to a gene.

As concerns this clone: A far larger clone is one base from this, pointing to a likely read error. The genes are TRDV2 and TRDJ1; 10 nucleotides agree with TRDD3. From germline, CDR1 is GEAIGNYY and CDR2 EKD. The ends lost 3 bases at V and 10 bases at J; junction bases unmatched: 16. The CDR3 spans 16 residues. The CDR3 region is CACDSVPGDTGLRLIF. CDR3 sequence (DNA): TGTGCCTGTGACTCTGTACCGGGGGATACGGGCTTGAGACTCATCTTT.

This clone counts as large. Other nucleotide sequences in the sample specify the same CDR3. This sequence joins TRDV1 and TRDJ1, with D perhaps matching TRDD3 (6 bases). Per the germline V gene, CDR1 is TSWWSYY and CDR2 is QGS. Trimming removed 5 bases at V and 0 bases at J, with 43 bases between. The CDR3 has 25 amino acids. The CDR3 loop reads CALGSSPESWGVISWIFSYTDKLIF. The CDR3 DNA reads TGTGCTCTTGGGTCATCACCCGAGAGCTGGGGCGTCATATCCTGGATCTTCTCGTACACCGATAAACTCATCTTT.

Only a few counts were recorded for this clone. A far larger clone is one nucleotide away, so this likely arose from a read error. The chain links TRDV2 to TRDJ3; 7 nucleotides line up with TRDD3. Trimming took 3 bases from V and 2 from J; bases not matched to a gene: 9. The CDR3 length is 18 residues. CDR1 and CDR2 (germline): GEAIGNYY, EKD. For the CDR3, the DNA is TGTGCCTGTGACGGGATGGGGGAAGCGACCTGGGACACCCGACAGATGTTTTTC. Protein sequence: CACDGMGEATWDTRQMFF.

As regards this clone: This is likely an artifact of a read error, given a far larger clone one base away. The CDR3 DNA reads TGTGCCTGTGACCCCGTACTGGGAATCGAGCCTGACACCGATAAACCCATCTTT. Encoded protein: CACDPVLGIEPDTDKPIF. V and J are TRDV2 and TRDJ1, with D perhaps TRDD3 (6 bases). Germline V gives CDR1 GEAIGNYY, CDR2 EKD. The length of the CDR3 is 18 residues.

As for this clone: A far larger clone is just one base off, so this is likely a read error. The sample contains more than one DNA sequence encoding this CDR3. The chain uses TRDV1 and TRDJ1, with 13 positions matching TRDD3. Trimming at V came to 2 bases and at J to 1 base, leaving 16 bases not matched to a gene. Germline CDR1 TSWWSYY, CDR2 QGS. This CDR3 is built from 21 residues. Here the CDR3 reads CALGEAFPLYWGIRVTDKLIF. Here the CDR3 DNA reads TGTGCTCTTGGGGAAGCCTTCCCACTCTACTGGGGGATACGCGTCACCGATAAACTCATCTTT.

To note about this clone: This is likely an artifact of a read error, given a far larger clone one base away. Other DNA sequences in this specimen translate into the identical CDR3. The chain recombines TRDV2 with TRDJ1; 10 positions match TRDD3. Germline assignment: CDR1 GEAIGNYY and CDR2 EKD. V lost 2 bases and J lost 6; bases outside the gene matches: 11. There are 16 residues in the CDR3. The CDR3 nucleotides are TGTGCCTGTGACAAGGTGGGGGATACAGGAGACTATAAACTCATCTTT. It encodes CACDKVGDTGDYKLIF.